A selection of T cell receptor beta chains follows, all from one sample in a study of T cells after yellow fever vaccination. Using its own MiXCR run on the 5' RACE reads, TCRdb lists one record per CDR3 protein. The repertoire holds under 550,000 distinct CDR3 sequences, with less than 25% as singletons. Sequenced here: PBMCs, sampled roughly 20 days after the first yellow fever vaccination. The receptors here all came from a man younger than 35 who received the YFV17D yellow fever vaccine. CDR3s leave out the opening cysteine and the closing phenylalanine or tryptophan. The D gene is left open where the match is weak.

d_call: .
v_call: TRBV7-9
j_call: TRBJ2-1
cdr3_aa: ASSFGRVPYNEQF

d_call: TRBD1
v_call: TRBV12-3/TRBV12-4
j_call: TRBJ1-1
cdr3_aa: ASTGQGAGDTEAF

d_call: .
v_call: TRBV24-1
j_call: TRBJ2-5
cdr3_aa: ATSDPRETQY

d_call: .
v_call: TRBV12-3/TRBV12-4
j_call: TRBJ2-5
cdr3_aa: ASSPTDGRVQETQY

d_call: TRBD1
v_call: TRBV4-3
j_call: TRBJ1-1
cdr3_aa: ASSQVGQGSPIGNTEAF

d_call: TRBD1
v_call: TRBV18
j_call: TRBJ2-5
cdr3_aa: ASSPWTGPKETQY

d_call: .
v_call: TRBV6-2/TRBV6-3
j_call: TRBJ1-1
cdr3_aa: ASGLRIRPNTEAF

d_call: .
v_call: TRBV12-3/TRBV12-4
j_call: TRBJ1-6
cdr3_aa: ASGRYTSHSPLH

d_call: TRBD1
v_call: TRBV7-9
j_call: TRBJ1-2
cdr3_aa: ASSLRGNYGYT

d_call: .
v_call: TRBV2
j_call: TRBJ1-1
cdr3_aa: AGGDGYTEAF

d_call: .
v_call: TRBV20-1
j_call: TRBJ2-7
cdr3_aa: SARGRGTWQNEQY

d_call: .
v_call: TRBV19
j_call: TRBJ2-2
cdr3_aa: ASNWVKSYTGELF

d_call: .
v_call: TRBV29-1
j_call: TRBJ2-1
cdr3_aa: SAVPPVGLGDNEQF

d_call: .
v_call: TRBV30
j_call: TRBJ1-5
cdr3_aa: AWSVLGEQPQH

d_call: .
v_call: TRBV28
j_call: TRBJ2-5
cdr3_aa: ASSLGRRRAQY

d_call: .
v_call: TRBV5-1
j_call: TRBJ1-2
cdr3_aa: ASSHGGELYGYT

d_call: .
v_call: TRBV29-1
j_call: TRBJ2-1
cdr3_aa: SVEGMQRSYNEQF

d_call: .
v_call: TRBV4-3
j_call: TRBJ2-5
cdr3_aa: ASSQGMQETQY

d_call: .
v_call: TRBV27
j_call: TRBJ1-4
cdr3_aa: ASSLSFWTATNEKLF

d_call: TRBD1
v_call: TRBV5-1
j_call: TRBJ2-5
cdr3_aa: ASSLAGQGETQY

d_call: .
v_call: TRBV12-1
j_call: TRBJ2-1
cdr3_aa: ASSLGRQVYNEQF

d_call: .
v_call: TRBV7-9
j_call: TRBJ1-5
cdr3_aa: ASSPSGWGTRQPQH

d_call: .
v_call: TRBV7-9
j_call: TRBJ2-1
cdr3_aa: ASSFLGSLGQF

d_call: TRBD1
v_call: TRBV11-2
j_call: TRBJ2-5
cdr3_aa: ASSLDLGTVETQY

d_call: TRBD2
v_call: TRBV5-1
j_call: TRBJ2-3
cdr3_aa: ASSTRNTGTSGDTQY

d_call: TRBD1
v_call: TRBV6-1
j_call: TRBJ2-7
cdr3_aa: ASSVRGPPSEQY

d_call: TRBD1
v_call: TRBV24-1
j_call: TRBJ2-3
cdr3_aa: ATSAPLQGVYTDTQY

d_call: TRBD1
v_call: TRBV5-1
j_call: TRBJ2-2
cdr3_aa: ASSSSGTANTGELF

d_call: .
v_call: TRBV20-1
j_call: TRBJ1-2
cdr3_aa: SARGRETNYGYT

d_call: .
v_call: TRBV11-2
j_call: TRBJ1-4
cdr3_aa: ASSGVTNEKLF